This TCR beta chain came from a study of T cells in Graves' hyperthyroidism and ophthalmopathy. RNA transcripts provided the source from which TCR beta CDR3 regions were amplified. RT-PCR in the first round (using the HTBI primer set) targeted the TCR CDR3. TCRdb reanalysed the multiplex PCR reads using MiXCR and keeps one entry per CDR3 protein. The sample lists roughly 720,000 distinct CDR3 sequences; 17% were seen once. V dropped 5 bases and J dropped 5 bases, with 12 bases sitting between them. The germline V gene encodes CDR1 SGHTA and CDR2 FQGNSA. The CDR3 length is 13 residues. This clonotype came up a few times.

The sample was blood. The gene calls are TRBV7-2 and TRBJ1-2; TRBD1 might be the D (6 bases). The origin of this receptor is a man aged 50-59 years with Graves' hyperthyroidism. The CDR3 DNA is TGTGCCAGCAGCCAGGACAGAGCGTATGGCTACACCTTC. It encodes CASSQDRAYGYTF.